This TCR beta chain was sequenced in a study of control samples from healthy donors and cancer patients (TCRdb year 2020). Preparation of the library involved the immunoSEQ multiplex PCR assay. The immuneACCESS repertoire file appears here via TCRdb, limited to in-frame rearrangements. These files lack a portion of the clones; in checked studies, under half of the deficit traces to unresolved V genes, and the cause of the others is not known. Across this sample there are about 40,000 clones, with 92% seen only once. In total, the top ten clones hold approximately 3.9% of the sample. Concerning this clone: Its antigen is not yet known. No much larger clone exists at a distance of one base, and base qualities are not known.

The CDR3 sequence holds 15 residues, the cysteine and phenylalanine included. The DNA shown is the 45-base CDR3, in frame from base 1. V drops 0 bases and J drops 5 bases, leaving 13 bases in between. The germline V gene sets CDR1 to SGHTA and CDR2 to FQGTGA. Recombination joined TRBV7-3 with TRBJ2-5; the D segment could be TRBD2, given 5 matching bases. The receptor comes from a woman aged 45-59 years in good health. The sequenced sample consisted of blood. The DNA reads TGTGCCAGCAGCTTAACCGGGCTAGCCTTGGAGACCCAGTACTTC. This yields the protein CASSLTGLALETQYF.